The entry below describes one T cell receptor (beta chain). Sequencing was performed with immunoSEQ multiplex PCR; in TCRdb, only in-frame clones are kept and a portion is missing. The sample has 45,000 to 65,000 clones, approximately 91% seen once. These data originate in a study of T cell changes during pregnancy in multiple sclerosis. This TCR was recovered from a female donor with multiple sclerosis, enrolled in a pregnancy study. Sequenced material: CD4+ T cells from peripheral blood mononuclear cells, taken in the second trimester of pregnancy.

The CDR3 reads CASSATQNSNQPQHF. DNA of the CDR3: TGTGCCAGCAGTGCAACACAGAATAGCAATCAGCCCCAGCATTTT. This chain connects TRBV6-1 to TRBJ1-5; no definite D call. This CDR3 is 15 amino acids long. The V end was cut by 4 bases, the J end by 0 bases, with 10 bases between. Germline V CDR1 and CDR2: MNHNS, SASEGT.